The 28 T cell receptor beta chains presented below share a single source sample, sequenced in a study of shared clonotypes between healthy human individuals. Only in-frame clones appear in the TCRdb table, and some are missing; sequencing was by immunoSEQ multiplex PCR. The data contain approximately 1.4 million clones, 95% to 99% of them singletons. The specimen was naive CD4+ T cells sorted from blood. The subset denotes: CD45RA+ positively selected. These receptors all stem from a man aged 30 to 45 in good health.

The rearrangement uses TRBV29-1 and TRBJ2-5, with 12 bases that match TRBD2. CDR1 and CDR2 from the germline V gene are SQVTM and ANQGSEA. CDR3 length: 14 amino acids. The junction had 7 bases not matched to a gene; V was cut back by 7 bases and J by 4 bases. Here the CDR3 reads CSGSEGLAGETQYF. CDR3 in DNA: TGCAGCGGGAGCGAGGGACTAGCGGGAGAGACCCAGTACTTC.

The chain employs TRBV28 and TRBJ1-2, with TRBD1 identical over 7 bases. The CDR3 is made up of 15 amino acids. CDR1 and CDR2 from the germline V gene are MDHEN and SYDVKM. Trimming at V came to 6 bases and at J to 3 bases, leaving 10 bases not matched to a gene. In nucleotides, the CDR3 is TGTGCCAGCAGAAGTACAGGGGATTGGCACTATGGCTACACCTTC. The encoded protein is CASRSTGDWHYGYTF.

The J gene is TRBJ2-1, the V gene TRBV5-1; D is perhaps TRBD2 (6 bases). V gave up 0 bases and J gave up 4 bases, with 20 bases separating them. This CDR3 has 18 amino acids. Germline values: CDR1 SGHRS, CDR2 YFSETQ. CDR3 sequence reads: CASSLVLAGPNRYNEQFF. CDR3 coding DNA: TGCGCCAGCAGCTTGGTCCTCGCGGGACCCAACAGATACAATGAGCAGTTCTTC.

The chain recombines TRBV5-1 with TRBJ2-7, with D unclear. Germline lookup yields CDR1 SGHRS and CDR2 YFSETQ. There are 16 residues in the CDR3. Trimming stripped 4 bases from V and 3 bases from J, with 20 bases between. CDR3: CASSRLAAQLVYEQYF. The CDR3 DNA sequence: TGCGCCAGCAGCCGCCTGGCAGCACAGCTAGTCTACGAGCAGTACTTC.

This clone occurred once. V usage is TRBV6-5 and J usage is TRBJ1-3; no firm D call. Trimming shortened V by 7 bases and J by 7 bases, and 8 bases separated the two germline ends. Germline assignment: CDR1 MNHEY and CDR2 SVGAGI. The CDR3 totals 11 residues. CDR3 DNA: TGTGCCAGCATGGGAGTGAACACCATATATTTT. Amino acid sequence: CASMGVNTIYF.

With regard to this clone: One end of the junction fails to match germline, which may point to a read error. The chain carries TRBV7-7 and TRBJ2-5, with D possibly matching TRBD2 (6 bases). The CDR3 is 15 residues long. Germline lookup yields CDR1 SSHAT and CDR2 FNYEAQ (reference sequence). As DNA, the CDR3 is TGTGCTAGCAGCTTAGTGGGAGGCCGGGGAGAGACCCAGTACTTC. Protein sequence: CASSLVGGRGETQYF.

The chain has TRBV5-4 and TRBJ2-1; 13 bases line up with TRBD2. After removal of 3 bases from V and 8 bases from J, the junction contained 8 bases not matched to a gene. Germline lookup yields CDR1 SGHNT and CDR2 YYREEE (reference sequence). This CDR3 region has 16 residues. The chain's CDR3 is CASSSPTSGRFYEQFF. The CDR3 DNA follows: TGTGCCAGCAGCTCGCCGACTAGCGGGAGGTTCTATGAGCAGTTCTTC.

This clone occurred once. CDR3 nucleotide sequence: TGTGCCAGCAGCTCGGGACTAGAGGCCTACAATGAGCAGTTCTTC. As protein: CASSSGLEAYNEQFF. V gene TRBV7-8 combines with J gene TRBJ2-1, with TRBD2 identical over 8 bases. The J segment lost 2 bases and the V segment lost 4 bases, leaving 4 bases of the junction unmatched. CDR1 is SGHVS and CDR2 is FQNEAQ in the germline V gene. The CDR3 length is 15 residues.

CDR3: CASSPGTGRGYTF. CDR3 sequence (DNA): TGCGCCAGCAGCCCCGGGACAGGGAGAGGCTACACCTTC. The rearrangement links TRBV10-1 to TRBJ1-2, with 9 positions matching TRBD1. The CDR3 runs 13 residues. Germline V CDR1 and CDR2: WNHNN, SYGVQD (reference sequence). V shed 6 bases and J 8 bases; nucleotides not matched to a gene: 7.

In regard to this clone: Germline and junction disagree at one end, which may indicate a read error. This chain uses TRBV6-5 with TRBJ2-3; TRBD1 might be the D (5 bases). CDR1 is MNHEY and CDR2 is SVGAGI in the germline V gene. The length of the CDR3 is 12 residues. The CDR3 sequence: CASSYSGDRQYF. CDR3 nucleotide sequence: TGTGCCAGCAGTTACTCAGGGGATAGGCAGTATTTT.

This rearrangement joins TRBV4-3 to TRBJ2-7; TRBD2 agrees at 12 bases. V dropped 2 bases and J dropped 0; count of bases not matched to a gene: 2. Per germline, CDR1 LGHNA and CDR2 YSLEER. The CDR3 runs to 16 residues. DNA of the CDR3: TGCGCCAGCAGCCAACGACTAGCGGGAGACTCCTACGAGCAGTACTTC. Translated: CASSQRLAGDSYEQYF.

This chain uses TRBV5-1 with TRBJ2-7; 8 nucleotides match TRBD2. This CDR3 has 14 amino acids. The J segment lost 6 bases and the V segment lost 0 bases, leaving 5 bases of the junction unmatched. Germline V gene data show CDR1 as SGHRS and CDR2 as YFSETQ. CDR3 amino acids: CASSLAGLAPEQYF. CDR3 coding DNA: TGCGCCAGCAGCTTGGCCGGACTAGCTCCCGAGCAGTACTTC.

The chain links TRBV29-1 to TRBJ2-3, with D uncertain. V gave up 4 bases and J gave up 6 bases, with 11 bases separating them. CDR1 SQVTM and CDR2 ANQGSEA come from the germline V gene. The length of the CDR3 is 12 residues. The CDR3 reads CSVAAAVDTQYF. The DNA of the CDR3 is TGCAGCGTTGCGGCAGCAGTGGATACGCAGTATTTT.

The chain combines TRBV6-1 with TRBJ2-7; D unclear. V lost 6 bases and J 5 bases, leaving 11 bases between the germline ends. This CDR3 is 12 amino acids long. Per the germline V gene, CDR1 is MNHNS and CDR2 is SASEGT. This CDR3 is CASSDLWHEQYF. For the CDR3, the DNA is TGTGCCAGCAGCGATCTCTGGCACGAGCAGTACTTC.

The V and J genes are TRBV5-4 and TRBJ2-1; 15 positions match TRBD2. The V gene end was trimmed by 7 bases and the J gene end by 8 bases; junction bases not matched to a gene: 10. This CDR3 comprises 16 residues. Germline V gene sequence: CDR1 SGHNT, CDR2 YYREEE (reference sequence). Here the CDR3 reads CASRPGTSGRWDEQFF. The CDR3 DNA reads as TGTGCCAGCCGCCCCGGGACTAGCGGGAGGTGGGATGAGCAGTTCTTC.

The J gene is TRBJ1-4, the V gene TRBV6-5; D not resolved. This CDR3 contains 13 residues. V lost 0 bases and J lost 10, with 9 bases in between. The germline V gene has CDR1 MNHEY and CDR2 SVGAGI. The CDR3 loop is CASSYSGQGKLFF. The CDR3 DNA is TGTGCCAGCAGTTACTCAGGTCAAGGAAAACTGTTTTTT.

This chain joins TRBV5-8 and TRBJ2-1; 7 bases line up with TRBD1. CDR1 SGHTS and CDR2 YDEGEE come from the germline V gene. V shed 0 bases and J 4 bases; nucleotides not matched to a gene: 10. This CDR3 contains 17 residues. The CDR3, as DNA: TGTGCCAGCAGCTTGGCCTTCTCGGACAGGCCTTACAATGAGCAGTTCTTC. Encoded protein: CASSLAFSDRPYNEQFF.

Here the CDR3 reads CASSFSGLHQPQHF. The CDR3 nucleotides read TGTGCCAGCAGTTTTTCCGGGCTCCATCAGCCCCAGCATTTT. This chain links TRBV28 with TRBJ1-5; D remains unclear. CDR1 is MDHEN and CDR2 is SYDVKM in the germline V gene. This CDR3 is 14 amino acids long. Trimming pared 3 bases from V and 5 bases from J, leaving 11 bases between.

CDR3 coding DNA: TGTGCCTCCCTAGCGGGAACAGACTACAATGAGCAGTTCTTC. Protein product: CASLAGTDYNEQFF. This rearrangement joins TRBV7-8 to TRBJ2-1; 9 bases fit TRBD2. CDR3 length equals 14 residues. Germline V gives CDR1 SGHVS, CDR2 FQNEAQ. V shed 11 bases and J 3 bases; nucleotides not matched to a gene: 8.

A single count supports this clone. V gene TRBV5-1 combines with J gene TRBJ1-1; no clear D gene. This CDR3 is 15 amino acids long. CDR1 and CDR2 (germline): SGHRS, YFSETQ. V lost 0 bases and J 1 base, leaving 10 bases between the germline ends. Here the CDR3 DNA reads TGCGCCAGCAGCTTGGCCTCCGGGCCGAACACTGAAGCTTTCTTT. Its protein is CASSLASGPNTEAFF.

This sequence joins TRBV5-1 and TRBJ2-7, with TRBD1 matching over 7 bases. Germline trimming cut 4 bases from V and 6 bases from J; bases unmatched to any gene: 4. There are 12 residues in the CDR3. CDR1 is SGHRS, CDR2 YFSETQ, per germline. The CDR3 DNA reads TGCGCCAGCAGCGTCGGGACAGCCGAGCAGTACTTC. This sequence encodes CASSVGTAEQYF.

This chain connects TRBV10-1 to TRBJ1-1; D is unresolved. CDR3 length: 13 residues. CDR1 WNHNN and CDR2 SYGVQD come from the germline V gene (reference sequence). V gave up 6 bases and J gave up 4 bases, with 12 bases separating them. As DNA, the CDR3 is TGCGCCAGCAGGGGATCCTTGGGCACTGAAGCTTTCTTT. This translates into CASRGSLGTEAFF.

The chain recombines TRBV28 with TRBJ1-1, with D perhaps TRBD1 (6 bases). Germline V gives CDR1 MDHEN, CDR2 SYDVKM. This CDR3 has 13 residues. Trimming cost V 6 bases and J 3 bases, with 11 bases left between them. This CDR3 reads CASRTNRDTEAFF. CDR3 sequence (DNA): TGTGCCAGCAGAACGAACAGGGACACTGAAGCTTTCTTT.

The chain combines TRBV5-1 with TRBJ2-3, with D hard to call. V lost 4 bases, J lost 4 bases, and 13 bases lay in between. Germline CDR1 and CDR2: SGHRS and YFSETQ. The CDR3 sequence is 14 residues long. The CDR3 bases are TGCGCCAGCAGCCCGGCGGCTGGGGCAGATACGCAGTATTTT. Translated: CASSPAAGADTQYF.

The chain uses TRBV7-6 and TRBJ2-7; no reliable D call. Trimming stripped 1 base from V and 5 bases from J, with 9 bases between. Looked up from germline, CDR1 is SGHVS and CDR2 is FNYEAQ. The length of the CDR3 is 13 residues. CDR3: CASSLVRRDEQYF. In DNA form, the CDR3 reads TGTGCCAGCAGCTTAGTCCGAAGGGACGAGCAGTACTTC.

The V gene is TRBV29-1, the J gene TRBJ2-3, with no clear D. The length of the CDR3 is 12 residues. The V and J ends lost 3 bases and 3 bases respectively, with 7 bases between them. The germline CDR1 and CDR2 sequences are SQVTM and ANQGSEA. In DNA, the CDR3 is TGCAGCGTTGATAGGCGTACAGATACGCAGTATTTT. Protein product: CSVDRRTDTQYF.

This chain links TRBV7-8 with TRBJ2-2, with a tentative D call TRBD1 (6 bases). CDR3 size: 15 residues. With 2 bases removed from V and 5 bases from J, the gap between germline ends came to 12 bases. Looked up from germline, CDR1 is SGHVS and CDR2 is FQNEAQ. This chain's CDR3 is CASSLRRTETGELFF. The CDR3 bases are TGTGCCAGCAGCTTACGTCGGACAGAGACCGGGGAGCTGTTTTTT.

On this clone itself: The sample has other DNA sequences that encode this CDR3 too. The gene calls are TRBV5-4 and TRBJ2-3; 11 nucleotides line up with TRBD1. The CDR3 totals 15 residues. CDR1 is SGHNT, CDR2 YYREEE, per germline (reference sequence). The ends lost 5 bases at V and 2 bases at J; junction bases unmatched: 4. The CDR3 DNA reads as TGTGCCAGCAGATCCGGACAGGGGGCCACAGATACGCAGTATTTT. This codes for CASRSGQGATDTQYF. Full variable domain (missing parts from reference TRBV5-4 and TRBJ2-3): ETGVTQSPTHLIKTRGQQVTLRCSSQSGHNTVSWYQQALGQGPQFIFQYYREEENGRGNFPPRFSGLQFPNYSSELNVNALELDDSALYLCASRSGQGATDTQYFGPGTRLTVL.